A selection of T cell receptor beta chains follows, all from one sample in a study of T cell responses to AZD1222 COVID-19 vaccine. The method was immunoSEQ multiplex PCR; TCRdb's version includes in-frame clones alone and lacks a portion of them. The profile shows approximately 42,000 clones, roughly 88% of them singletons. Sequences were derived from peripheral blood, sampled 28 days after the second AZD1222 dose. The origin of the receptors is an adult who received the AZD1222 COVID-19 vaccine. Both conserved end residues are part of each CDR3. Each record gives: V gene, CDR3 protein.

TRBV7-3 CASSFDRTTANYGYTF
TRBV11-2 CASSLPPDRSGNTIYF
TRBV7-2 CASSLVGTELYEQYF
TRBV7-2 CASSPLRGGSDNEQFF
TRBV21-1 CASLAESDRAAWGGNQPQHF
TRBV6-5 CASSRDRTYEQYF
TRBV7-6 CASSTTPSGTSGSYEQYF
TRBV5-1 CASSSSGSYEQYF
TRBV30 CAWSFRTGWAGELFF
TRBV2 CASRETTYNEQFF
TRBV9 CASSFRGGSEETQYF
TRBV7-2 CASSLEGRGGGETQYF
TRBV3-1/TRBV3-2 CASSQRASSGANVLTF
TRBV5-1 CASSLEGGGRAPHEQYF
TRBV19 CASSIDALGGPQYF